This T cell receptor (beta chain) was sequenced during a study of cytomegalovirus exposure and HLA in healthy donors. The CDR3 consists of 15 residues. V gave up 4 bases and J gave up 6 bases; unmatched junction bases: 12. Germline loops: CDR1 SEHNR, CDR2 FQNEAQ (reference sequence). PCR was performed using 60 Vbeta and 13 Jbeta primers. The repertoire was sequenced with immunoSEQ multiplex PCR; TCRdb's copy has only in-frame clones and lacks some. The sample comprises roughly 100,000 clones, around three quarters of which are singletons, and about 9.3% rests with the top ten. V is TRBV7-9 and J is TRBJ2-7, with 7 bases matching TRBD1. The sequenced sample consisted of PBMCs. The sequence derives from a woman between 18 and 30 years old in good health and CMV-seropositive. The CDR3 nucleotides read TGTGCCAGCAGCTCCCCCTCCGACAGGGAACGCGAGCAGTACTTC. It codes for CASSSPSDREREQYF. Based on the CDR3 plus reference TRBV7-9 and TRBJ2-7, the full variable domain is DTGVSQNPRHKITKRGQNVTFRCDPISEHNRLYWYRQTLGQGPEFLTYFQNEAQLEKSRLLSDRFSAERPKGSFSTLEIQRTEQGDSAMYLCASSSPSDREREQYFGPGTRLTVT.